This T cell receptor beta chain derives from a study of T cell responses to AZD1222 COVID-19 vaccine. This CDR3 has 15 residues. Trimming pared 0 bases from V and 0 bases from J, leaving 9 bases between. Germline V gives CDR1 GTSNPN, CDR2 SVGIG (reference sequence). Study-level points and caveats: White British people made up most donors, females outnumbered males, and clonal diversity was possibly underestimated. Spike-specific TCRs gained breadth and depth after people received two AZD1222 doses.

This clone was recorded a few times. Its cognate antigen is unknown. Assay used: immunoSEQ multiplex PCR; TCRdb lists only in-frame clones, some missing. The sample has roughly 120,000 clones, 80% to 90% seen once. The specimen comprised peripheral blood, sampled on day 0 of MenACWY control vaccination. The chain employs TRBV30 and TRBJ1-3, with D possibly matching TRBD1 (5 bases). This clonotype was sampled from an adult in good health. CDR3 nucleotide sequence: TGTGCCTGGAGTGTTCCCGACAGCTCTGGAAACACCATATATTTT. Translated, it gives CAWSVPDSSGNTIYF.